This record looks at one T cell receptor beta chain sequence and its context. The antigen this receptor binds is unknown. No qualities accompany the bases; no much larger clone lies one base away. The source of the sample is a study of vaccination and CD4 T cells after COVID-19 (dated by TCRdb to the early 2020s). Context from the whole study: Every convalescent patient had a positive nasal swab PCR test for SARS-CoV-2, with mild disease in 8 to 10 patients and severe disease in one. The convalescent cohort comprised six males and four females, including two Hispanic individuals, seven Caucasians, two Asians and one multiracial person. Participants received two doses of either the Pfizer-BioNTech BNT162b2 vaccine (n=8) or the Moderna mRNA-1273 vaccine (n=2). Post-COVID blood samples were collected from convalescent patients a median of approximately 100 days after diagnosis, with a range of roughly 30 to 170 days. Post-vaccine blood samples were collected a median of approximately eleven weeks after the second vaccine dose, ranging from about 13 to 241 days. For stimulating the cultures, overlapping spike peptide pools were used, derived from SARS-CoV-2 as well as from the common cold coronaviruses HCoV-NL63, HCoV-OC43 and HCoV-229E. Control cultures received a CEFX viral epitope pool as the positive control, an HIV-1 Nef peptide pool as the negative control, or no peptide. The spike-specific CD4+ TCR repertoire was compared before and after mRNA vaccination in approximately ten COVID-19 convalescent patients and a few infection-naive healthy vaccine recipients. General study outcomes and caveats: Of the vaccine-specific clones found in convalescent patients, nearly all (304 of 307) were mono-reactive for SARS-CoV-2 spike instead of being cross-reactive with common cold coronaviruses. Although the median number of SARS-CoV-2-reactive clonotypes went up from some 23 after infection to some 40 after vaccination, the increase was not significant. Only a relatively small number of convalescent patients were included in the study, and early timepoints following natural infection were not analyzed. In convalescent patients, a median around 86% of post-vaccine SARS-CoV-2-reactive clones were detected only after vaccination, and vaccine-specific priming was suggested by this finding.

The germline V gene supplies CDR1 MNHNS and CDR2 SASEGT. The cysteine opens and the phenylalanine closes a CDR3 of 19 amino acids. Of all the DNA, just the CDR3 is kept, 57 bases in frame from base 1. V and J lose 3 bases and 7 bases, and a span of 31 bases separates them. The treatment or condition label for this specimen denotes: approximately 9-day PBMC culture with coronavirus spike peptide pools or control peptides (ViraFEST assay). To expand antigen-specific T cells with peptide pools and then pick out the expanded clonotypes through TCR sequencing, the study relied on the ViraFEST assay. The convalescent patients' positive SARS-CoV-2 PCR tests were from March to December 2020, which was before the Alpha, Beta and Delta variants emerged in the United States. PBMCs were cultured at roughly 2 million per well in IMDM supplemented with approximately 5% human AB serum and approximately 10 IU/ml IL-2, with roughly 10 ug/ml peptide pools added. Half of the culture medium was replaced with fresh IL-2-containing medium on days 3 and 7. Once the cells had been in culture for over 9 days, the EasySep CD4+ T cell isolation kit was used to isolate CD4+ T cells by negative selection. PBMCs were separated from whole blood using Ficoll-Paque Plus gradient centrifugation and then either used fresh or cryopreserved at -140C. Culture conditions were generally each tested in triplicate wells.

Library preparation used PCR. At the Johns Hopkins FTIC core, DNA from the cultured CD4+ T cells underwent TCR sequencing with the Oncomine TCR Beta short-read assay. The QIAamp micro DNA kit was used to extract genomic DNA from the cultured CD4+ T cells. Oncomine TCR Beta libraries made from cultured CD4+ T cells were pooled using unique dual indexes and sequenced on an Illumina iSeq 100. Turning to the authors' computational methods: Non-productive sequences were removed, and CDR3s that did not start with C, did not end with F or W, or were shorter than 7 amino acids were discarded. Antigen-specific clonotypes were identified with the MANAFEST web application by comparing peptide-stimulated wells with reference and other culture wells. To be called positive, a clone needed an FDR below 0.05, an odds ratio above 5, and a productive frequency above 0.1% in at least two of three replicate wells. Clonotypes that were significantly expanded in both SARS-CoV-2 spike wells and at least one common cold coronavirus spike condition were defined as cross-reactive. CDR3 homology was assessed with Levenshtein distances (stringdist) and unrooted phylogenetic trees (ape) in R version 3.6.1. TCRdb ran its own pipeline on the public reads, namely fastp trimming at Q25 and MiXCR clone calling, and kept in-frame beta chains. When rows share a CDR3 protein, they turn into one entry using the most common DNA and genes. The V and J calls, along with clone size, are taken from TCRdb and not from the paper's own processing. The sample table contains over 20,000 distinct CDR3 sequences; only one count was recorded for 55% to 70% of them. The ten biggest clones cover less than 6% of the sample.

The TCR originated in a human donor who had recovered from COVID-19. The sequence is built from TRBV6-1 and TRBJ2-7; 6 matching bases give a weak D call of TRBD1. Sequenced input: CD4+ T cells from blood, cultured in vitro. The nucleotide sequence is TGTGCCAGCAGTGACATCGAGGCTCTAAGGTTCCGGGCGAGGGGGGAGCAGTACTTC. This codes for CASSDIEALRFRARGEQYF.